Presented here are 24 T cell receptor beta chains from one specimen sequenced in a study of blood T cell repertoires in COVID-19. Sequencing was performed with immunoSEQ multiplex PCR; in TCRdb, only in-frame clones are kept and a portion is missing. The sample includes 110,000 to 150,000 clones, around 86% of them seen just once. Sequencing input: PBMCs or T cells enriched from blood (not recorded which). The receptors derive from a man aged 55 to 70 who had recovered from COVID-19.

J is TRBJ2-7 and V is TRBV6-5; tentatively, D is TRBD2 (5 bases). V was trimmed by 8 bases and J by 3 bases, leaving 8 bases between them. Germline V gene lookup returns CDR1 MNHEY and CDR2 SVGAGI. The CDR3 covers 11 residues. This CDR3 reads CASSGSYEQYF. The DNA of the CDR3 is TGTGCCAGCTCGGGAAGCTACGAGCAGTACTTC.

The table lists this clone with a count of one. The chain uses TRBV5-5 and TRBJ2-7; 10 nucleotides line up with TRBD2. Germline loops: CDR1 SGHKS, CDR2 YYEKEE (reference sequence). With V trimmed by 2 bases and J by 2 bases, 4 bases remained unmatched. The CDR3 loop spans 15 amino acids. CDR3 DNA sequence: TGTGCCAGCAGCTTCGTCAGCGGGAGGGCCTACGAGCAGTACTTC. It translates to CASSFVSGRAYEQYF.

The chain links TRBV12-3 or TRBV12-4 to TRBJ2-1, with 7 nucleotides matching TRBD1. The CDR3 loop spans 13 amino acids. V dropped 2 bases and J dropped 6; count of bases not matched to a gene: 1. As DNA, the CDR3 is TGTGCCAGCAGTTTACGACAGGGCAATGAGCAGTTCTTC. It yields the protein CASSLRQGNEQFF.

The chain links TRBV15 to TRBJ1-2; D gene uncertain. The V and J ends lost 1 base and 8 bases respectively, with 14 bases between them. The CDR3 covers 14 residues. Looked up from germline, CDR1 is LNHNV and CDR2 is YYDKDF (reference sequence). In DNA, the CDR3 is TGTGCCACCAGCAGAGCGGGAACGGCTGGCGGCTACACCTTC. Its protein product is CATSRAGTAGGYTF.

The V and J genes are TRBV30 and TRBJ2-5; possible D gene TRBD2, 5 bases. The CDR3 contains 11 residues. Germline V CDR1 and CDR2: GTSNPN, SVGIG (reference sequence). V was clipped by 4 bases and J by 5 bases, with 8 bases between them. The CDR3 loop is CAWTTRETQYF. In DNA, the CDR3 is TGTGCCTGGACTACTAGGGAGACCCAGTACTTC.

The V and J genes are TRBV5-1 and TRBJ1-2, with D hard to call. Per germline, CDR1 SGHRS and CDR2 YFSETQ. The length of the CDR3 is 13 residues. Trimming removed 0 bases from V and 5 bases from J, with 8 bases in between. The CDR3 DNA reads TGCGCCAGCAGCTTGGCAGGTGAATATGGCTACACCTTC. Its translation is CASSLAGEYGYTF.

This chain connects TRBV10-3 to TRBJ2-2, with a possible D match to TRBD2 (6 bases). The germline V and J ends were trimmed by 2 bases and 6 bases, with 19 bases remaining between them. Germline CDR1 reads ENHRY; CDR2 reads SYGVKD. The CDR3 consists of 17 residues. CDR3 coding DNA: TGTGCCATCAGTGAGAGTAATGCGGCAAGGAGGGCCGGGGAGCTGTTTTTT. Protein: CAISESNAARRAGELFF.

This clone was recorded a few times. The J gene is TRBJ1-6, the V gene TRBV7-9; 9 positions match TRBD1. Germline V gene data show CDR1 as SEHNR and CDR2 as FQNEAQ (reference sequence). There are 14 residues in the CDR3. V shed 5 bases and J 10 bases; nucleotides not matched to a gene: 6. For the CDR3, the DNA is TGTGCCAGCAGCCACGGACAGGGGAAGTCACCCCTCCACTTT. It specifies CASSHGQGKSPLHF.

This clone was counted between two and nine times. The chain recombines TRBV5-6 with TRBJ1-2; 12 positions match TRBD1. Trimming removed 0 bases from V and 5 bases from J; junction bases left unmatched: 14. Germline V gene sequence: CDR1 SGHDT, CDR2 YYEEEE. This CDR3 spans 19 amino acids. DNA for the CDR3: TGTGCCAGCAGCTTGGGAAGGGACAGGGGGCAATTGGGAAATTATGGCTACACCTTC. Translation gives CASSLGRDRGQLGNYGYTF.

This clone was detected only once. The chain has TRBV21-1 and TRBJ2-3; the D call TRBD2 from the table was never checked on the DNA. TRBV21-1 is recorded as a pseudogene. The CDR3 runs to 20 residues. The CDR3: CASSNGVAGGPRHSTDTQYF. The DNA of the CDR3 is TGTGCCAGCAGCAATGGGGTAGCGGGAGGGCCTCGCCATAGCACAGATACGCAGTATTTT.

This chain links TRBV7-9 with TRBJ2-2; no reliable D call. Germline CDR1 and CDR2: SEHNR and FQNEAQ (reference sequence). Deletions cut 2 bases from V and 7 bases from J, with 14 bases between. The CDR3 contains 15 residues. DNA for the CDR3: TGTGCCAGCAGCTTACCGCCCCCTAGAGACGGGGAGCTGTTTTTT. It yields the protein CASSLPPPRDGELFF.

V usage is TRBV28 and J usage is TRBJ2-5, with 8 bases that match TRBD2. Germline V gives CDR1 MDHEN, CDR2 SYDVKM. Trimming took 6 bases from V and 4 from J; bases not matched to a gene: 13. The CDR3 consists of 16 residues. The CDR3 is CASRTARGGKIETQYF. Written as DNA, the CDR3 is TGTGCCAGCAGAACCGCCCGGGGGGGGAAAATAGAGACCCAGTACTTC.

The chain joins TRBV18 to TRBJ1-1, with D perhaps TRBD1 (6 bases). The V end was cut by 9 bases, the J end by 0 bases, with 11 bases between. Germline CDR1 reads KGHSH; CDR2 reads LQKENI. CDR3 length: 13 residues. The CDR3 protein is CASQQGLNTEAFF. CDR3 in DNA: TGTGCCAGTCAACAGGGTCTGAACACTGAAGCTTTCTTT.

This clone was seen only once. The genes are TRBV3-1 (or the pseudogene TRBV3-2) and TRBJ1-1; D gene ambiguous. V was trimmed by 4 bases and J by 1 base, leaving 4 bases between them. Germline CDR1 is LGHDT and CDR2 is YNNKEL (reference sequence). CDR3 size: 12 residues. The CDR3 loop is CASSLGNTEAFF. The DNA of the CDR3 is TGTGCCAGCAGCCTCGGGAACACTGAAGCTTTCTTT.

V usage is TRBV24-1 and J usage is TRBJ2-3, with 7 bases matching TRBD2. V trimming: 4 bases; J trimming: 3 bases; junction bases outside the gene matches: 6. CDR1 and CDR2 (germline): KGHDR, SFDVKD. There are 15 residues in the CDR3. The CDR3 loop reads CATSDIGRNTDTQYF. In DNA form, the CDR3 reads TGTGCCACCAGTGACATCGGGAGGAATACAGATACGCAGTATTTT.

The rearrangement joins TRBV3-1 (or the pseudogene TRBV3-2) to TRBJ2-7; D might be TRBD1 (5 bases). CDR1 and CDR2 from the germline V gene are LGHDT and YNNKEL (reference sequence). The V end lost 1 base, the J end lost 5 bases, and 21 bases lay between the germline ends. This CDR3 spans 17 amino acids. Here the CDR3 reads CASSQGSLGAVPDEQYF. DNA for the CDR3: TGTGCCAGCAGCCAAGGGAGTTTAGGGGCGGTTCCGGACGAGCAGTACTTC.

The CDR3 DNA is TGTGCCAGCAGCGAGGCAACACAACTAAAGAATTCACCCCTCCACTTT. It encodes CASSEATQLKNSPLHF. The chain recombines TRBV21-1 with TRBJ1-6. TRBV21-1 counts as a pseudogene. The CDR3 sequence is 16 residues long.

V usage is TRBV3-1 (or the pseudogene TRBV3-2) and J usage is TRBJ1-1; 9 bases agree with TRBD1. CDR1 is LGHDT and CDR2 is YNNKEL in the germline V gene (reference sequence). Trimming cost V 5 bases and J 4 bases; bases outside gene matches: 5. This CDR3 contains 14 residues. Here the CDR3 reads CASSKDRGGTEAFF. The CDR3 DNA reads as TGTGCCAGCAGCAAGGACAGGGGCGGCACTGAAGCTTTCTTT.

This chain uses TRBV7-6 with TRBJ2-2; TRBD1 agrees at 12 bases. The germline gives CDR1 SGHVS, CDR2 FNYEAQ. J was trimmed by 5 bases and V by 5 bases; bases with no gene match: 12. There are 18 residues in the CDR3. The CDR3 spells CASSRAAPGQGATGELFF. CDR3 DNA: TGTGCCAGCAGCAGGGCGGCCCCGGGACAGGGGGCGACCGGGGAGCTGTTTTTT.

The J gene is TRBJ1-6, the V gene TRBV30; 11 positions agree with TRBD1. Germline CDR1 reads GTSNPN; CDR2 reads SVGIG (reference sequence). The CDR3 runs to 12 residues. After removal of 5 bases from V and 12 bases from J, the junction contained 3 bases not matched to a gene. The CDR3 reads CAWGQGARPLHF. The CDR3 nucleotides are TGTGCCTGGGGACAGGGGGCGCGACCCCTCCACTTT.

The rearrangement uses TRBV30 and TRBJ2-7; no definite D call. CDR1 and CDR2 (germline): GTSNPN, SVGIG (reference sequence). The CDR3 length is 14 residues. Trimming removed 0 bases at V and 6 bases at J, with 15 bases between. The CDR3 bases are TGTGCCTGGAGTGTACAGTACCCCCCCAGCGAGCAGTACTTC. This codes for CAWSVQYPPSEQYF.

The rearrangement uses TRBV14 and TRBJ1-2, with D perhaps matching TRBD1 (5 bases). The germline gives CDR1 SGHDN, CDR2 FVKESK. V gave up 4 bases and J gave up 8 bases, with 20 bases separating them. The CDR3 is 15 residues long. The CDR3 region has the DNA TGTGCCAGCAGCCCCGCGGGACGGACGTATTCGGGCTACACCTTC. The encoded protein is CASSPAGRTYSGYTF.

The V call is TRBV24-1, the J call TRBJ2-7; D ambiguous. Trimming took off 4 bases at V and 7 bases at J, with 7 bases between the two ends. CDR1 and CDR2 (germline): KGHDR, SFDVKD. The CDR3 runs to 11 residues. This CDR3 is CATSDTREQYF. The CDR3 coding sequence is TGTGCCACCAGTGACACCCGGGAGCAGTACTTC.

The chain employs TRBV30 and TRBJ1-1, with 8 bases lining up with TRBD1. V dropped 1 base and J dropped 10; count of bases not matched to a gene: 14. CDR3 size: 15 residues. Germline V lookup: CDR1 GTSNPN, CDR2 SVGIG (reference sequence). The CDR3 coding sequence is TGTGCCTGGAGTGCATATACAGGGGGTGAACGCCCAGCTTTCTTT. Protein: CAWSAYTGGERPAFF.